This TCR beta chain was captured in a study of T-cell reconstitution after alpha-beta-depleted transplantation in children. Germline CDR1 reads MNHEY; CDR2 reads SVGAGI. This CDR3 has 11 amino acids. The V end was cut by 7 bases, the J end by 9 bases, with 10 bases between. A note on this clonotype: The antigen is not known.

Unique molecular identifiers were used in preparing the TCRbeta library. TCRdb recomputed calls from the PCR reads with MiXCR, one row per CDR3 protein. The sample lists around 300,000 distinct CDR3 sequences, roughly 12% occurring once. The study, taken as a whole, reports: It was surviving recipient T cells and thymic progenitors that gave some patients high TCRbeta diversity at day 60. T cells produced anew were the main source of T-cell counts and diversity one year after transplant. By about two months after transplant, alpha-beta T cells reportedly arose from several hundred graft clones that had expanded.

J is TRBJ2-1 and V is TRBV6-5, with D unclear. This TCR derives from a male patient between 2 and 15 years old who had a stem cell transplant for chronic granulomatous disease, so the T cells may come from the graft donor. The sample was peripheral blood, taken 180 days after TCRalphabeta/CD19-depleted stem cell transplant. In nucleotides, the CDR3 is TGTGCCAGCAAAGGAGTTGGTGAGCAGTTCTTC. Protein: CASKGVGEQFF.